The 20 T cell receptor beta chains listed next were all sequenced from one sample in a study of cytomegalovirus exposure and HLA in healthy donors. PCR was performed using 60 Vbeta and 13 Jbeta primers. Some clones are missing from TCRdb's copy, which holds only in-frame ones; the method was immunoSEQ multiplex PCR. The sample holds about 220,000 clones, roughly 82% seen once. The specimen sequenced was PBMCs. These receptors were collected from a man aged 35 to 55 in good health and CMV-seropositive.

The table lists this clone with a few counts. The chain has TRBV7-2 and TRBJ1-3, with D possibly matching TRBD1 (6 bases). Trimming took off 5 bases at V and 7 bases at J, with 18 bases between the two ends. Germline V gene lookup returns CDR1 SGHTA and CDR2 FQGNSA. This CDR3 region has 15 residues. The CDR3 loop is CASSPTTGSRNTIYF. The CDR3, as DNA: TGTGCCAGCAGCCCTACAACAGGGTCTCGGAACACCATATATTTT.

This clone was observed a single time. The chain is built from TRBV5-1 and TRBJ1-2, with D perhaps TRBD1 (5 bases). Looked up from germline, CDR1 is SGHRS and CDR2 is YFSETQ. With 2 bases removed from V and 3 bases from J, the gap between germline ends came to 14 bases. The length of the CDR3 is 15 residues. CDR3 sequence (DNA): TGCGCCAGCAGCTTCACAGGTCCCCGGGACTATGGCTACACCTTC. This encodes CASSFTGPRDYGYTF.

The rearrangement links TRBV9 to TRBJ1-1; D is possibly TRBD1 (6 bases). The CDR3 length is 14 residues. Trimming took off 6 bases at V and 0 bases at J, with 12 bases between the two ends. Germline V gene sequence: CDR1 SGDLS, CDR2 YYNGEE. Here the CDR3 reads CASTSGQMNTEAFF. CDR3 coding DNA: TGTGCCAGCACCTCAGGACAGATGAACACTGAAGCTTTCTTT.

A few counts support this clone. The CDR3 sequence: CASSLYAGGPRADTQYF. The CDR3 nucleotides read TGTGCCAGCAGCTTATATGCGGGAGGGCCTAGAGCAGATACGCAGTATTTT. The chain is built from TRBV7-3 and TRBJ2-3; TRBD2 aligns across 9 bases. Trimming took 2 bases from V and 4 from J; bases not matched to a gene: 10. There are 17 residues in the CDR3. Germline-derived CDR1 and CDR2 are SGHTA and FQGTGA.

This clone was counted only a few times. V and J are TRBV4-1 and TRBJ1-2; 11 bases line up with TRBD1. V lost 4 bases, J lost 8 bases, and 6 bases stayed unmatched. The V gene's germline CDR1 is MGHRA and CDR2 YSYEKL. This CDR3 has 14 amino acids. CDR3 sequence reads: CASSPRDRGDGYTF. CDR3 DNA: TGCGCCAGCAGCCCGCGGGACAGGGGGGACGGCTACACCTTC.

The V call is TRBV28, the J call TRBJ2-5; TRBD1 is a possible D gene (6 bases). This CDR3 contains 14 residues. The V end lost 1 base, the J end lost 5 bases, and 11 bases lay between the germline ends. Germline assignment: CDR1 MDHEN and CDR2 SYDVKM. In DNA, the CDR3 is TGTGCCAGCAGTTTATTGGGGGCAATCGAGACCCAGTACTTC. It yields the protein CASSLLGAIETQYF.

This chain links TRBV7-9 with TRBJ2-3; no firm D call. The CDR3 loop spans 15 amino acids. V lost 2 bases to trimming and J lost 2 bases, with 11 bases between them. Germline CDR1 is SEHNR and CDR2 is FQNEAQ (reference sequence). CDR3 region: CASSLSLRVTDTQYF. CDR3 nucleotides: TGTGCCAGCAGCTTATCTCTCCGAGTCACAGATACGCAGTATTTT.

This clone came up once. This sequence joins TRBV5-4 and TRBJ2-1; 8 bases are shared with TRBD2. CDR3 length equals 15 residues. The V gene's germline CDR1 is SGHNT and CDR2 YYREEE (reference sequence). The V segment lost 2 bases and the J segment 2 bases; nucleotides outside the gene matches: 3. CDR3 region: CASSFSSGTYNEQFF. The CDR3 DNA is TGTGCCAGCAGCTTTAGTAGCGGGACCTACAATGAGCAGTTCTTC.

The chain employs TRBV19 and TRBJ2-7; the match to TRBD1 covers 9 bases. CDR3 length: 14 amino acids. Germline trimming cut 1 base from V and 3 bases from J; bases unmatched to any gene: 1. Germline values: CDR1 LNHDA, CDR2 SQIVND (reference sequence). Here the CDR3 reads CASSIGTGVYEQYF. Here the CDR3 DNA reads TGTGCCAGTAGTATAGGGACAGGGGTCTACGAGCAGTACTTC.

DNA for the CDR3: TGTGCCAGCAGCTTAACAGGGGATAGTGAGCAGTTCTTC. Amino acid sequence: CASSLTGDSEQFF. V usage is TRBV5-6 and J usage is TRBJ2-1; 7 nucleotides match TRBD1. CDR3 length: 13 residues. V dropped 2 bases and J dropped 9; count of bases not matched to a gene: 5. CDR1 is SGHDT, CDR2 YYEEEE, per germline. Full variable domain (remainder filled in from reference TRBV5-6 and TRBJ2-1): DAGVTQSPTHLIKTRGQQVTLRCSPKSGHDTVSWYQQALGQGPQFIFQYYEEEERQRGNFPDRFSGHQFPNYSSELNVNALLLGDSALYLCASSLTGDSEQFFGPGTRLTVL.

The V call is TRBV18, the J call TRBJ2-5; 11 bases match TRBD2. The CDR3 is 16 residues long. Germline CDR1 is KGHSH and CDR2 is LQKENI. J lost 3 bases, V lost 0 bases, and 3 bases had no gene match. Written as DNA, the CDR3 is TGTGCCAGCTCACCACCGCCTAGCGGGGGGAAAGAGACCCAGTACTTC. Encoded protein: CASSPPPSGGKETQYF. Full variable domain (remainder filled in from reference TRBV18 and TRBJ2-5): NAGVMQNPRHLVRRRGQEARLRCSPMKGHSHVYWYRQLPEEGLKFMVYLQKENIIDESGMPKERFSAEFPKEGPSILRIQQVVRGDSAAYFCASSPPPSGGKETQYFGPGTRLLVL.

The chain joins TRBV9 to TRBJ2-1; 9 nucleotides agree with TRBD2. V shed 0 bases, J shed 4 bases, and the junction held 8 bases outside the gene matches. There are 17 residues in the CDR3. Germline V gene sequence: CDR1 SGDLS, CDR2 YYNGEE. CDR3 sequence (DNA): TGTGCCAGCAGCGTAGTAGGTTCTAGCGGGGCTTACAATGAGCAGTTCTTC. As protein: CASSVVGSSGAYNEQFF.

V and J are TRBV6-6 and TRBJ2-1; 8 nucleotides align to TRBD2. The length of the CDR3 is 13 residues. The trim removed 7 bases at V and 12 bases at J, leaving 11 bases unmatched. Looked up from germline, CDR1 is MNHNY and CDR2 is SVGAGI (reference sequence). The CDR3 loop is CASTTPGLAGQFF. The CDR3, as DNA: TGTGCCAGCACAACCCCGGGGCTAGCGGGGCAGTTCTTC.

This clone was recorded once. The chain couples TRBV6-1 to TRBJ1-2, with 10 nucleotides matching TRBD1. The germline V gene has CDR1 MNHNS and CDR2 SASEGT. J gave up 3 bases and V 7 bases, and 8 bases lay outside the gene matches. The CDR3 length is 15 residues. Written as DNA, the CDR3 is TGTGCCAGCATACTGGACAGGGGGGACTACTATGGCTACACCTTC. As protein: CASILDRGDYYGYTF.

The gene calls are TRBV7-8 and TRBJ1-2; D gene ambiguous. Per the germline V gene, CDR1 is SGHVS and CDR2 is FQNEAQ. The V and J ends lost 0 bases and 5 bases respectively, with 10 bases between them. This CDR3 comprises 14 residues. The CDR3: CASSLAGGSYGYTF. The CDR3 DNA reads TGTGCCAGCAGCTTAGCGGGCGGGAGTTATGGCTACACCTTC.

The sample holds a few counts of this clone. The V gene is TRBV20-1, the J gene TRBJ2-5; TRBD2 is a possible D gene (5 bases). TRBJ2-7 explains the end of the DNA better; the J call may be wrong. Looked up from germline, CDR1 is DFQATT and CDR2 is SNEGSKA (reference sequence). This CDR3 is built from 11 residues. The CDR3 loop is CSAGELGEQYF. Written as DNA, the CDR3 is TGCAGTGCTGGTGAACTAGGCGAGCAGTACTTC.

The rearrangement uses TRBV5-6 and TRBJ1-6; D possibly corresponds to TRBD1 (5 bases). CDR1 is SGHDT, CDR2 YYEEEE, per germline. The CDR3 sequence is 15 residues long. Trimming removed 2 bases from V and 7 bases from J, with 13 bases in between. The CDR3 loop reads CASSFVKGVNSPLHF. The CDR3 DNA reads TGTGCCAGCAGCTTTGTTAAAGGGGTCAATTCACCCCTCCACTTT.

For the CDR3, the DNA is TGTGCCATCAGTGAAACCGGGGGGACTGAAGCTTTCTTT. Its translation is CAISETGGTEAFF. The chain carries TRBV10-3 and TRBJ1-1, with D possibly matching TRBD1 (5 bases). Germline-derived CDR1 and CDR2 are ENHRY and SYGVKD. Deletions cut 3 bases from V and 5 bases from J, with 10 bases between. The CDR3 spans 13 residues.

The chain has TRBV6-1 and TRBJ2-3; 8 nucleotides align to TRBD2. The CDR3 has 14 residues. J lost 4 bases, V lost 7 bases, and 7 bases had no gene match. Germline-derived CDR1 and CDR2 are MNHNS and SASEGT. The CDR3 loop reads CASTPGLGADTQYF. CDR3 bases: TGTGCCAGCACCCCGGGACTAGGAGCAGATACGCAGTATTTT.

This clone was recorded a few times. This chain links TRBV18 with TRBJ2-7; D might be TRBD2 (6 bases). Between the trimmed V and J ends, which lost 0 bases and 3 bases, there was a span of 9 bases. The CDR3 totals 14 residues. Germline V gene data show CDR1 as KGHSH and CDR2 as LQKENI. CDR3 sequence (DNA): TGTGCCAGCTCACCACCCGGCGGGGACTACGAGCAGTACTTC. It translates to CASSPPGGDYEQYF.